Reported below is one T cell receptor (beta chain). Its binding antigen is unknown. The input lacks base qualities; no much larger clone sits a single base away. This record belongs to a study of OX40 agonist ivuxolimab in advanced cancers. For the wider study: Ivuxolimab was an agonistic, fully human IgG2 monoclonal antibody directed against OX40 (CD134), a costimulatory receptor. The paper covers the monotherapy dose-escalation part of the phase I ivuxolimab trial, which included N = 52 patients. The purpose of peripheral TCRbeta sequencing was to test whether ivuxolimab changed TCR sequence diversity and led to clonal T-cell expansion. Three dose-escalation patients achieved partial responses, one with hepatocellular carcinoma and two with cutaneous melanoma. In the dose-escalation cohort, 70% to 90% of patients were male, and the mean age was 60 years with a range of 23 to 79. Intravenous ivuxolimab was administered to patients every 2 weeks at six dose levels: 0.01, 0.1, 0.3, 1.5, 3 and 10 mg/kg. Among the 52 dose-escalation patients, about 20 had hepatocellular carcinoma, approximately 15 melanoma, 9 renal cell carcinoma and 9 head and neck cancer. Patients were allowed to have had prior anti-PD-1, anti-PD-L1 or anti-CTLA-4 therapy, and approximately 37% of the dose-escalation patients had been treated with checkpoint inhibitors. Summary of the overall study and its limitations: In the 0.1-3.0 mg/kg groups, partial responders had among the lowest normalized peripheral clonal expansion, particularly in CD8+ T cells. Clonal expansion of both CD4+ and CD8+ blood T cells was observed from baseline to week 6 at doses 0.1 to 3.0 mg/kg. Which antigens the clonally expanded peripheral T cells were specific for was not determined. After ivuxolimab, expanded clones were on average more numerous among CD8+ T cells than among CD4+ T cells. Low levels of normalized T-cell clonal expansion were also shown by some nonresponding patients.

Patients with autoimmune disease history or receiving systemic immunosuppression were excluded from the trial. Peripheral blood for TCR sequencing was collected from all dose cohorts at baseline, on cycle 4 day 1, and on cycle 7 day 1. The samples were drawn from a first-in-human, open-label, multicenter phase I dose-escalation trial of ivuxolimab. Adults with locally advanced or metastatic head and neck squamous cell, hepatocellular, melanoma or renal cell carcinoma were enrolled in the trial. Before TCR sequencing, CD4+ T cells and CD8+ T cells were sorted from peripheral blood as separate populations. To sequence the TCRbeta CDR3 region, genomic DNA was isolated from the sorted cells. TCRbeta CDR3 regions were sequenced using the immunoSEQ Assay. Not all clones reach the TCRdb copy of this immuneACCESS table, which keeps in-frame sequences only. Checked studies attribute under half of the gap to unresolved V genes and leave the rest unexplained. This sample has 55,000 to 70,000 clones in its table, and approximately 86% of those were observed once. The ten largest clonotypes hold over 0.7% of the sample.

This clonotype was sampled from an adult with an advanced solid tumor such as melanoma, head and neck, liver or kidney cancer. The sample here was CD4+ or CD8+ T cells sorted from blood, taken in a trial of the OX40 agonist ivuxolimab.

The CDR3 has the sequence CASSPLDPLNTEAFF. The DNA sequence is TGTGCCAGCTCACCTCTCGACCCGTTGAACACTGAAGCTTTCTTT. The chain was built from TRBV18 and TRBJ1-1; the D gene lacks a confident call. V loses 3 bases of germline sequence and J loses 0 bases, and the interval between the two ends is 11 bases. CDR1 and CDR2, looked up from the germline V gene, are KGHSH and LQKENI. Including the terminal cysteine and phenylalanine, the CDR3 comprises 15 residues. The kept DNA is CDR3 alone, 45 bases in frame from the first base.